This is a list of T cell receptor beta chains from one sample in a study of blood T cells in healthy people across ages. TCRdb reanalysed the 5' RACE reads using MiXCR and keeps one entry per CDR3 protein. The sample has nearly 800,000 distinct CDR3 sequences, 25% seen once. This same sample was also taken into another study, of T cells of mothers and their children.

Sequenced sample: blood. Receptors were obtained from a boy between 10 and 17 years old in good health. CDR3s include the opening cysteine and the closing phenylalanine or tryptophan. The D gene is left open where the match is weak. Where a row states a size, it is once, few, many or the class of an expanded clone; other rows omit it.

d_call: NA; v_call: TRBV27; j_call: TRBJ2-7; clone_size: NA; cdr3_nt: TGTGCCAGCAGTTGGGGGGACCCGTACGAGCAGTACTTC; cdr3_aa: CASSWGDPYEQYF
d_call: NA; v_call: TRBV7-9; j_call: TRBJ2-5; clone_size: NA; cdr3_nt: TGTGCCAGCAGCCGGACTATCGGGGAGACCCAGTACTTC; cdr3_aa: CASSRTIGETQYF
d_call: TRBD2; v_call: TRBV7-2; j_call: TRBJ2-7; clone_size: few; cdr3_nt: TGTGCCAGCAGCTTACTTCCTAGCGGAGCTTACTCCTACGAGCAGTACTTC; cdr3_aa: CASSLLPSGAYSYEQYF
d_call: TRBD1; v_call: TRBV7-2; j_call: TRBJ2-3; clone_size: NA; cdr3_nt: TGTGCCAGCAGCCCGTTCGGACAGGGGGGAGGCACAGATACGCAGTATTTT; cdr3_aa: CASSPFGQGGGTDTQYF
d_call: NA; v_call: TRBV11-2; j_call: TRBJ2-7; clone_size: NA; cdr3_nt: TGTGCCAGCAGCTTAGAAGGAATATATCGCAGGAGAAGGTTCGAGCAGTACTTC; cdr3_aa: CASSLEGIYRRRRFEQYF
d_call: TRBD2; v_call: TRBV4-2; j_call: TRBJ2-5; clone_size: few; cdr3_nt: TGTGCCAGCAGCCAAGATCCGACGGGGTCTAGCGGGGCGGAGACCCAGTACTTC; cdr3_aa: CASSQDPTGSSGAETQYF
d_call: TRBD1; v_call: TRBV4-3; j_call: TRBJ2-7; clone_size: few; cdr3_nt: TGCGCCAGCAGCCCAAAACAGGGGGGTCACGAGCAGTACTTC; cdr3_aa: CASSPKQGGHEQYF
d_call: TRBD2; v_call: TRBV6-1; j_call: TRBJ2-3; clone_size: few; cdr3_nt: TGTGCCAGCTGTGATTGGCCTAGCGGGGGCACAGATACGCAGTATTTT; cdr3_aa: CASCDWPSGGTDTQYF
d_call: TRBD1; v_call: TRBV7-9; j_call: TRBJ2-5; clone_size: NA; cdr3_nt: TGTGCCAGCAGCCGGACAGGTCAGACCCAAGAGACCCAGTACTTC; cdr3_aa: CASSRTGQTQETQYF
d_call: NA; v_call: TRBV29-1; j_call: TRBJ2-7; clone_size: few; cdr3_nt: TGCAGCGTTGACAGGGGAGCCGAGCAGTACTTC; cdr3_aa: CSVDRGAEQYF
d_call: NA; v_call: TRBV7-9; j_call: TRBJ2-7; clone_size: NA; cdr3_nt: TGTGCCAGCAGCCCTTTCTACGAGCAGTACTTC; cdr3_aa: CASSPFYEQYF
d_call: NA; v_call: TRBV10-2; j_call: TRBJ2-3; clone_size: many; cdr3_nt: TGCGCCAGCAGCGAACCCACAGATACGCAGTATTTT; cdr3_aa: CASSEPTDTQYF
d_call: NA; v_call: TRBV7-2; j_call: TRBJ1-2; clone_size: few; cdr3_nt: TGTGCCAGCAGGGCGAGTGGCAATGGCTACACCTTC; cdr3_aa: CASRASGNGYTF
d_call: NA; v_call: TRBV29-1; j_call: TRBJ2-7; clone_size: few; cdr3_nt: TGCAGCGTTGTCGCCGGACAGATCTACGAGCAGTACTTC; cdr3_aa: CSVVAGQIYEQYF
d_call: NA; v_call: TRBV7-9; j_call: TRBJ1-2; clone_size: few; cdr3_nt: TGTGCCAGCAGCCCTGAGATGCCCTATGGCTACACCTTC; cdr3_aa: CASSPEMPYGYTF
d_call: TRBD1; v_call: TRBV18; j_call: TRBJ1-2; clone_size: many; cdr3_nt: TGTGCCAGCTCGTCCGGGACAGGGGTTGGCTACACCTTC; cdr3_aa: CASSSGTGVGYTF
d_call: TRBD1; v_call: TRBV7-9; j_call: TRBJ1-4; clone_size: few; cdr3_nt: TGTGTCAGCAGCTTAGGCCCGACAGGGAGAAATGAAAAACTGTTTTTT; cdr3_aa: CVSSLGPTGRNEKLFF
d_call: NA; v_call: TRBV28; j_call: TRBJ1-1; clone_size: few; cdr3_nt: TGTGCCAGCAGTTTTCGGGGAGCAGCCATGAACACTGAAGCTCTCTTT; cdr3_aa: CASSFRGAAMNTEALF
d_call: TRBD1; v_call: TRBV7-3; j_call: TRBJ2-3; clone_size: few; cdr3_nt: TGTGCCAGCAGCCCCGGGGCACAGGGGATGGATACGCAGTATTTT; cdr3_aa: CASSPGAQGMDTQYF
d_call: NA; v_call: TRBV10-3; j_call: TRBJ2-5; clone_size: NA; cdr3_nt: TGTGCCGTAAGTGGGGCGGGACAAGAGACCCAGTACTTC; cdr3_aa: CAVSGAGQETQYF
d_call: TRBD2; v_call: TRBV20-1; j_call: TRBJ2-5; clone_size: NA; cdr3_nt: TGCAGTGCTAGAACTAGCGTTGGTTCGAAGACCCAGTACTTC; cdr3_aa: CSARTSVGSKTQYF
d_call: TRBD1; v_call: TRBV11-3; j_call: TRBJ2-7; clone_size: NA; cdr3_nt: TGTGCCAGCAGCTTAGATGTGACAGGGGTGCGCTACGAGCAGTACTTC; cdr3_aa: CASSLDVTGVRYEQYF
d_call: NA; v_call: TRBV5-6; j_call: TRBJ2-3; clone_size: few; cdr3_nt: TGTGCCAGCAGCCAAACGGTAGATACGCAGTATTTT; cdr3_aa: CASSQTVDTQYF
d_call: NA; v_call: TRBV5-5; j_call: TRBJ2-4; clone_size: NA; cdr3_nt: TGTGCCAGCAGCTATGGGGCCAGGGGAAACATTCAGTACTTC; cdr3_aa: CASSYGARGNIQYF
d_call: TRBD1; v_call: TRBV2; j_call: TRBJ1-5; clone_size: few; cdr3_nt: TGTGCCAGCAGTGCAGGACAGGGAACGAGCAATCAGCCCCAGCATTTT; cdr3_aa: CASSAGQGTSNQPQHF
d_call: NA; v_call: TRBV6-5; j_call: TRBJ1-2; clone_size: NA; cdr3_nt: TGTGCCAGCAGTTACGGGGACTATGGCTACACCTTC; cdr3_aa: CASSYGDYGYTF
d_call: TRBD1; v_call: TRBV25-1; j_call: TRBJ1-1; clone_size: few; cdr3_nt: TGTGCCAGCTCCCCGACGGACAGGGGAAACACTGAAGCTTTCTTT; cdr3_aa: CASSPTDRGNTEAFF
d_call: NA; v_call: TRBV5-4; j_call: TRBJ2-4; clone_size: NA; cdr3_nt: TGTGCCAGCACCACGGACTTAGCCAAAAACATTCAGTACTTC; cdr3_aa: CASTTDLAKNIQYF
d_call: TRBD1; v_call: TRBV7-9; j_call: TRBJ1-4; clone_size: NA; cdr3_nt: TGTGCCAGCAGCCCAGGGGGATTTAATGAAAAACTGTTTTTT; cdr3_aa: CASSPGGFNEKLFF
d_call: NA; v_call: TRBV25-1; j_call: TRBJ2-5; clone_size: NA; cdr3_nt: TGTGCCAGCAGTGAATACGCAGAAAAAGAGACCCAGTACTTC; cdr3_aa: CASSEYAEKETQYF
d_call: NA; v_call: TRBV2; j_call: TRBJ2-5; clone_size: NA; cdr3_nt: TGTGCCAGCAAAGAGGGGGAGACCCAGTACTTC; cdr3_aa: CASKEGETQYF
d_call: NA; v_call: TRBV20-1; j_call: TRBJ2-7; clone_size: few; cdr3_nt: TGCAGTGCTCCCAAAACAGGGACCCTCTACGAGCAGTACTTC; cdr3_aa: CSAPKTGTLYEQYF
d_call: TRBD2; v_call: TRBV15; j_call: TRBJ2-1; clone_size: NA; cdr3_nt: TGTGCCACCAGCAGAGATCTCGGGAGGAACAATGAGCAGTTCTTC; cdr3_aa: CATSRDLGRNNEQFF
d_call: NA; v_call: TRBV7-9; j_call: TRBJ1-2; clone_size: many; cdr3_nt: TGTGCCAGCAGCGCGACAGCTAACTATGGCTACACCTTC; cdr3_aa: CASSATANYGYTF
d_call: TRBD2; v_call: TRBV5-1; j_call: TRBJ2-7; clone_size: few; cdr3_nt: TGCGCCAGCAGCCGGACTAGCGCTTTCTCCTACGAGCAGTACTTC; cdr3_aa: CASSRTSAFSYEQYF
d_call: NA; v_call: TRBV20-1; j_call: TRBJ1-2; clone_size: few; cdr3_nt: TGCAGTGCGGAGGACGGAAACTATGGCTACACCTTC; cdr3_aa: CSAEDGNYGYTF
d_call: TRBD2; v_call: TRBV3-1; j_call: TRBJ2-3; clone_size: NA; cdr3_nt: TGTGCCAGCAGCCAAAGCCGACTAGCTGACGGCACAGATACGCAGTATTTT; cdr3_aa: CASSQSRLADGTDTQYF
d_call: NA; v_call: TRBV5-1; j_call: TRBJ2-1; clone_size: once; cdr3_nt: TGCGCCAGCAGCTCCCGGACGGACCAATACAATGAGCAGTTCTTC; cdr3_aa: CASSSRTDQYNEQFF
d_call: TRBD2; v_call: TRBV5-1; j_call: TRBJ2-1; clone_size: few; cdr3_nt: TGCGCCAGCAGCCCGACTATAGCGGGAGTCTTCGATGAGCAGTTCTTC; cdr3_aa: CASSPTIAGVFDEQFF
d_call: NA; v_call: TRBV29-1; j_call: TRBJ2-7; clone_size: few; cdr3_nt: TGCAGCGTCCGAGGGGCAGGCTTCTACGAGCAGTACTTC; cdr3_aa: CSVRGAGFYEQYF
d_call: TRBD2; v_call: TRBV12-3/TRBV12-4; j_call: TRBJ2-1; clone_size: NA; cdr3_nt: TGTGCCAGCAGTTCAATAGGACTAGCGGGACCCTACAATGAGCAGTTCTTC; cdr3_aa: CASSSIGLAGPYNEQFF
d_call: TRBD1; v_call: TRBV15; j_call: TRBJ2-5; clone_size: few; cdr3_nt: TGTGCCACCAGCAGAGTCCAGGGGGAGCAGTACTTC; cdr3_aa: CATSRVQGEQYF
d_call: TRBD2; v_call: TRBV5-1; j_call: TRBJ2-1; clone_size: few; cdr3_nt: TGCGCCAGCAGCTTGTTCCGGACTAGAGCTAATGAGCAGTTCTTC; cdr3_aa: CASSLFRTRANEQFF
d_call: NA; v_call: TRBV25-1; j_call: TRBJ2-5; clone_size: NA; cdr3_nt: TGTGCCAGCAGTGAAGGACTCCGGGAGACCCAGTACTTC; cdr3_aa: CASSEGLRETQYF
d_call: NA; v_call: TRBV29-1; j_call: TRBJ2-6; clone_size: NA; cdr3_nt: TGCAGCGTTATCTCTGGGGCCAACGTCCTGACTTTC; cdr3_aa: CSVISGANVLTF
d_call: NA; v_call: TRBV29-1; j_call: TRBJ1-2; clone_size: few; cdr3_nt: TGCAGCGTTGAGGCGGGGGGCCTAACGGGCTACACCTTC; cdr3_aa: CSVEAGGLTGYTF
d_call: TRBD2; v_call: TRBV13; j_call: TRBJ2-1; clone_size: NA; cdr3_nt: TGTGCCAGCAGCGCCTTCGGACTAGCGGTGAGATCCTACAATGAGCAGTTCTTC; cdr3_aa: CASSAFGLAVRSYNEQFF
d_call: NA; v_call: TRBV12-3/TRBV12-4; j_call: TRBJ1-2; clone_size: few; cdr3_nt: TGTGCCAGCAGTTTGAGTTATGATGGCTACACCTTC; cdr3_aa: CASSLSYDGYTF
d_call: NA; v_call: TRBV12-3/TRBV12-4; j_call: TRBJ2-7; clone_size: NA; cdr3_nt: TGTGCCAGCAGTTTCTTTGCCGTAGCCTACGAGCAGTACTTC; cdr3_aa: CASSFFAVAYEQYF
d_call: NA; v_call: TRBV29-1; j_call: TRBJ2-4; clone_size: NA; cdr3_nt: TGCAGCGTTGGCCAACTAGCCAAAAACATTCAGTACTTC; cdr3_aa: CSVGQLAKNIQYF
d_call: TRBD1; v_call: TRBV4-1; j_call: TRBJ1-2; clone_size: few; cdr3_nt: TGCACCAGCAGCCAAGATCTATATGGGGGACAGGCTTATGGCTACACCTTC; cdr3_aa: CTSSQDLYGGQAYGYTF
d_call: NA; v_call: TRBV4-3; j_call: TRBJ2-3; clone_size: few; cdr3_nt: TGCGCCAGCAGCCAAGTTCTAGCGATCGGCACAGATACGCAGTATTTT; cdr3_aa: CASSQVLAIGTDTQYF
d_call: NA; v_call: TRBV18; j_call: TRBJ1-3; clone_size: NA; cdr3_nt: TGTGCCAGCTCACCACAGACCGGAAACACCATATATTTT; cdr3_aa: CASSPQTGNTIYF